This TCR beta chain was identified in a study of blood T cell repertoires in COVID-19. Background on the study: Samples came from the United States, Italy and Spain, spanning acute and convalescent COVID-19. Sample material is recorded as cDNA or gDNA derived from T cells, B-cell-depleted T cells, or PBMCs.

Germline CDR1 and CDR2: SGHKS and YYEKEE (reference sequence). The V gene end was trimmed by 0 bases and the J gene end by 1 base; junction bases not matched to a gene: 2. The CDR3 length is 16 residues. As originally analysed: Amplified reference gene primers provided the basis for estimating nucleated cell counts. Repertoires were generated with immunoSEQ multiplex PCR, while TCRdb's copy carries only in-frame clones and drops some. The V and J calls and clone size were taken over from that table, and D and trimming were inferred from the DNA. In the table there are more than 150,000 clones, 85% to 90% of which are singletons.

The specimen was peripheral blood. This clonotype was obtained from a man aged 18 to 30 with acute or convalescent COVID-19. The chain recombines TRBV5-5 with TRBJ2-3, with 10 bases that match TRBD1. CDR3 nucleotide sequence: TGTGCCAGCAGCTTGGGACAGGGGGCAGGCACAGATACGCAGTATTTT. Residues: CASSLGQGAGTDTQYF.